The 3 T cell receptor beta chains below were found in one sample sequenced in a study of blood T cell repertoires in COVID-19. Repertoires were generated with immunoSEQ multiplex PCR, while TCRdb's copy carries only in-frame clones and drops some. The sample lists some 250,000 clones; 86% were seen once. Input material: peripheral blood. The receptors come from a woman aged 30 to 39 who had recovered from COVID-19.

This clone was detected a few times. This chain connects TRBV4-3 to TRBJ2-7; 7 bases map to TRBD1. The CDR3 is made up of 15 amino acids. From germline, CDR1 is LGHNA and CDR2 YSLEER. CDR3 bases: TGCGCTTTTCGACCCCACAGGGACAGAGACTACGAGCAGTACTTC. Residues: CAFRPHRDRDYEQYF.

This clone was detected only once. This chain links TRBV18 with TRBJ2-1, with 12 bases identical to TRBD1. The CDR3 consists of 16 residues. Germline V gene sequence: CDR1 KGHSH, CDR2 LQKENI. V gave up 2 bases and J gave up 9 bases; unmatched junction bases: 8. This CDR3 is CASSPVGTGGGTEQFF. The CDR3 bases are TGTGCCAGCTCACCAGTTGGGACAGGGGGCGGGACTGAGCAGTTCTTC.

This clone has more than one count but fewer than ten. The J gene is TRBJ1-3, the V gene TRBV10-1; TRBD1 agrees at 8 bases. The CDR3 spans 14 residues. V lost 9 bases and J lost 0; bases outside the gene matches: 4. Germline values: CDR1 WNHNN, CDR2 SYGVQD (reference sequence). In nucleotides, the CDR3 is TGCGCCAGGGGACAGGTCATCTCTGGAAACACCATATATTTT. Translated: CARGQVISGNTIYF.